This TCR beta chain emerged from a study of blood T cell repertoires in COVID-19. As for the study in general: T cells, B-cell-depleted T cells, or PBMCs supplied cDNA or gDNA.

Trimming shortened V by 6 bases and J by 4 bases, and 15 bases separated the two germline ends. The CDR3 is 13 amino acids. CDR1 and CDR2 from the germline V gene are SQVTM and ANQGSEA. Profiling relied on immunoSEQ multiplex PCR, and the TCRdb table lists in-frame clones only, not all of them. Of more than 250,000 clones in the sample, approximately 84% were seen once. The receptor was isolated from a woman in her 30s who had recovered from COVID-19. The chain couples TRBV29-1 to TRBJ1-2; no clear D gene. Sequencing was performed on peripheral blood. The CDR3 protein is CSVDNTGIYGYTF. CDR3 nucleotide sequence: TGCAGCGTCGACAACACGGGGATCTATGGCTACACCTTC.